This T cell receptor beta chain was captured by sequencing in a study of T cells expressing NK-cell markers. TCRdb reworked the 5' RACE reads into one entry per CDR3 protein, no DNA. The table for this sample gives 400,000 to 550,000 distinct CDR3 sequences. Per germline, CDR1 SGHDT and CDR2 YYEEEE. The CDR3 consists of 12 residues. The receptor comes from a woman between 18 and 70 years old in good health. Sequencing was performed on blood T cells: a sorted CD56 or NKG2C T cell subset, CD4+ or CD8+ T cells, or bulk PBMC T cells (not recorded which). The chain is built from TRBV5-6 and TRBJ2-4; TCRdb lists TRBD1, though no DNA is available to test this call. CDR3: CASSFRGPGEYF.